This T cell receptor (beta chain) was documented in a study of cytomegalovirus exposure and HLA in healthy donors. Study as a whole: Around 80 million unique TCRs from HLA-typed donors were held in an early data release. Whole-study results and caveats: The classifier, whose performance was assessed in both the original and validation cohorts, reportedly diagnosed cytomegalovirus status with high specificity and sensitivity. Presence/absence analyses treated sequencing depth as roughly uniform across donors.

Worth noting for this clone: Its specificity is not known.

Trimming left V 1 base short and J 7 bases short, with 7 bases between. There are 12 residues in the CDR3. The germline gives CDR1 LGHNA, CDR2 YSLEER. The PCR contained 60 Vbeta and 13 Jbeta primers. Sequenced by immunoSEQ multiplex PCR; TCRdb stores in-frame clones only, minus some. The data show about 140,000 clones, 70% to 75% seen once. The study sampled nominally healthy donors, though unrecorded immune exposures were likely. Material for sequencing was PBMCs. This clonotype originated in a woman in her forties in good health and CMV-seronegative. This chain links TRBV4-3 with TRBJ1-2; D gene unclear. The CDR3 is CASSQVNGGYTF. The CDR3 nucleotides read TGCGCCAGCAGCCAAGTCAACGGTGGCTACACCTTC.